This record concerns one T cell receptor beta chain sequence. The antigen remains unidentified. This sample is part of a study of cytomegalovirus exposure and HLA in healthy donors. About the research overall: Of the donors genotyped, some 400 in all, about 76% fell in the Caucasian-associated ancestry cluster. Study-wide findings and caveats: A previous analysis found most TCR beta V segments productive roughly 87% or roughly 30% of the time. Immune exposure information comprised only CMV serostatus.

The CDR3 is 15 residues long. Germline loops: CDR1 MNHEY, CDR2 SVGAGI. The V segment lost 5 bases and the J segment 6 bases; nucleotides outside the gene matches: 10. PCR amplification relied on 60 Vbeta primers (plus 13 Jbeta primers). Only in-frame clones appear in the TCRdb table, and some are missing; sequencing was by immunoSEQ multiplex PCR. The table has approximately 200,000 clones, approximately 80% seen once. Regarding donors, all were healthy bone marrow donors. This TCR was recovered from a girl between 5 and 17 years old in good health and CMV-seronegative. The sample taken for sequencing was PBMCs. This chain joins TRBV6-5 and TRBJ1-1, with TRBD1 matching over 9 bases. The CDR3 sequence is CASSLRDRDWSEAFF. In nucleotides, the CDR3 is TGTGCCAGCAGTCTCCGGGACAGGGACTGGTCTGAAGCTTTCTTT.